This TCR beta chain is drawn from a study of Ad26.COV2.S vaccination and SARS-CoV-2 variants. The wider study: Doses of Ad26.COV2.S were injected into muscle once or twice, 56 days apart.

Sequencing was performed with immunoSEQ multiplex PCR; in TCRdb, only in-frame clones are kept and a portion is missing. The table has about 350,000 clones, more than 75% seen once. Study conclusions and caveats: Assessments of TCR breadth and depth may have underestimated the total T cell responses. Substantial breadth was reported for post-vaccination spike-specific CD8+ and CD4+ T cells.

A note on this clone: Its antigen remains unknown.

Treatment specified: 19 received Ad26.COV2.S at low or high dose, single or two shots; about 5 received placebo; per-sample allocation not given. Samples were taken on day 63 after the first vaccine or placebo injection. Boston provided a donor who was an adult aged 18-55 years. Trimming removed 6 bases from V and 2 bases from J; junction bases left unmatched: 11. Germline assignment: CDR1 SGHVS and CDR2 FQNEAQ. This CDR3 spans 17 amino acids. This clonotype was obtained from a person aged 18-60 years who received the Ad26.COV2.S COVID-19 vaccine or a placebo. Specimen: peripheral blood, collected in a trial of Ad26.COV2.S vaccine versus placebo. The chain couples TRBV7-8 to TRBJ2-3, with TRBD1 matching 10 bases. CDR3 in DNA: TGTGCCAGCAGGCCGCAACCGGGACAGGGGATCACAGATACGCAGTATTTT. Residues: CASRPQPGQGITDTQYF.